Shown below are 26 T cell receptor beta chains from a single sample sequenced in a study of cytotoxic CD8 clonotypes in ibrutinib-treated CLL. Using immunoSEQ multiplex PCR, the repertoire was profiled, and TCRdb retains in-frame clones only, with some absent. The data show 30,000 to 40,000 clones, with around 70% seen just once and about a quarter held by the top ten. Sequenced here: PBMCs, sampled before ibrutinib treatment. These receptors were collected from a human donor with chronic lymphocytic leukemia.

Here the CDR3 reads CASSVQGSNTEAFF. CDR3 DNA: TGTGCCAGCAGCGTACAGGGGTCGAACACTGAAGCTTTCTTT. This sequence joins TRBV9 and TRBJ1-1; D is possibly TRBD1 (6 bases). Germline V gives CDR1 SGDLS, CDR2 YYNGEE. The V end lost 1 base, the J end lost 1 base, and 8 bases lay between the germline ends. The CDR3 covers 14 residues.

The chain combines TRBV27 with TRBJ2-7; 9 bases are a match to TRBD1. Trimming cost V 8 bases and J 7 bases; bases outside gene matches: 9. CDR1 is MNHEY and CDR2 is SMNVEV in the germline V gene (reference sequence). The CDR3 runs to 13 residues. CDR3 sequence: CASGTGTGREQYF. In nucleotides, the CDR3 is TGTGCCAGCGGCACCGGGACAGGGAGGGAGCAGTACTTC.

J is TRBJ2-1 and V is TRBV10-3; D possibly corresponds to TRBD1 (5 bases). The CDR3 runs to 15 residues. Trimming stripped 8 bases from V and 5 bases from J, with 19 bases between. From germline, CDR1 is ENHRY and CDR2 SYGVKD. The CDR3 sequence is CAIGRRVLVDNEQFF. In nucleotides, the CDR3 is TGTGCCATCGGCCGCAGGGTCCTGGTCGACAATGAGCAGTTCTTC.

The CDR3 sequence: CASSSSRYQETQYF. The CDR3 DNA sequence: TGTGCCAGCAGCTCTAGTAGGTACCAAGAGACCCAGTACTTC. V usage is TRBV9 and J usage is TRBJ2-5, with D unresolved. There are 14 residues in the CDR3. Trimming stripped 4 bases from V and 0 bases from J, with 10 bases between. Germline assignment: CDR1 SGDLS and CDR2 YYNGEE.

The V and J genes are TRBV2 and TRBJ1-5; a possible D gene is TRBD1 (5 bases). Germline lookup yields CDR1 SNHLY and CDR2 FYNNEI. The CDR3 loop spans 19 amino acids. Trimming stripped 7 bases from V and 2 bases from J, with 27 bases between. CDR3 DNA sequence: TGTGCCAGCACCGTACATCTCTGGGCAGGGAACTTTGGCAATCAGCCCCAGCATTTT. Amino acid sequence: CASTVHLWAGNFGNQPQHF.

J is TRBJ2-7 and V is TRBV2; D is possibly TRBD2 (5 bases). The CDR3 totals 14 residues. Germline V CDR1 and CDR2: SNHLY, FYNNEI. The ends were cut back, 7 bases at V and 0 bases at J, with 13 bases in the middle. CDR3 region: CASKRLRGSYEQYF. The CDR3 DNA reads TGTGCCAGCAAGCGGCTCCGGGGCTCCTACGAGCAGTACTTC.

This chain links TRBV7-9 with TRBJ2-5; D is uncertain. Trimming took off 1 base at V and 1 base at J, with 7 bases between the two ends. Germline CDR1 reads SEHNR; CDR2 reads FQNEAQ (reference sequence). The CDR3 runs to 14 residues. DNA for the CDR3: TGTGCCAGCAGCTTAGTGCCAGCCCAAGAGACCCAGTACTTC. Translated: CASSLVPAQETQYF.

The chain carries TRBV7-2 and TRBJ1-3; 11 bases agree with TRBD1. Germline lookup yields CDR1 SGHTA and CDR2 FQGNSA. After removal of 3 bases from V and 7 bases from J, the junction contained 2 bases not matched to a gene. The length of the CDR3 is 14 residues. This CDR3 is CASSLGQGVNTIYF. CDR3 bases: TGTGCCAGCAGCTTGGGACAGGGGGTTAACACCATATATTTT. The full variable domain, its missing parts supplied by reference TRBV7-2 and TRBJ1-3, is GAGVSQSPSNKVTEKGKDVELRCDPISGHTALYWYRQSLGQGLEFLIYFQGNSAPDKSGLPSDRFSAERTGGSVSTLTIQRTQQEDSAVYLCASSLGQGVNTIYFGEGSWLTVV.

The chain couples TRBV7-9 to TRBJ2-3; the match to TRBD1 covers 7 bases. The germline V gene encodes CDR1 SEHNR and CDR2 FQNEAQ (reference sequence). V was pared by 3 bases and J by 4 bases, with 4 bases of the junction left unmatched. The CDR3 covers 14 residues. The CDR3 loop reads CASSLGTGADTQYF. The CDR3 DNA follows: TGTGCCAGCAGCTTGGGCACAGGGGCAGATACGCAGTATTTT.

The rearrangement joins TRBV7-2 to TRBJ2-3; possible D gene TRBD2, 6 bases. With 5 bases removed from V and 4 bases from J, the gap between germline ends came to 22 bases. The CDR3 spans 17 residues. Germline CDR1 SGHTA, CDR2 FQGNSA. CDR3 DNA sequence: TGTGCCAGCAGCCGAAAATATAGCGGTAGGGTGGCAGATACGCAGTATTTT. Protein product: CASSRKYSGRVADTQYF.

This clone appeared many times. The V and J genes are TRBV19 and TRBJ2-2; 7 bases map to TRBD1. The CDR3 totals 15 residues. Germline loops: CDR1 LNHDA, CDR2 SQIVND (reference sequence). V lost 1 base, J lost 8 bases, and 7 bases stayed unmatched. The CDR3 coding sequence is TGTGCCAGTAGTATAGTTGGACAGGAGTCAGGGGAGCTGTTTTTT. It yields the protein CASSIVGQESGELFF.

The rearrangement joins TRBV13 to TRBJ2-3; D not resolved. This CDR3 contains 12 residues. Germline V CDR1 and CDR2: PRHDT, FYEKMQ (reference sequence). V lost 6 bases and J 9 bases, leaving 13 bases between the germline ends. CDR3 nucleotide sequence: TGTGCCAGCAGTTCCGACGGCTTCACGCAGTATTTT. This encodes CASSSDGFTQYF.

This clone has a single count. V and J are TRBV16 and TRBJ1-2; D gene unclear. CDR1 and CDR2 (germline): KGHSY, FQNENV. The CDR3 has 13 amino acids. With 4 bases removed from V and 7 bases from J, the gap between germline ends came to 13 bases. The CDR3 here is CASSPLKSSGYTF. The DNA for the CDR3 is TGTGCCAGCAGCCCCCTGAAGAGCAGTGGCTACACCTTC.

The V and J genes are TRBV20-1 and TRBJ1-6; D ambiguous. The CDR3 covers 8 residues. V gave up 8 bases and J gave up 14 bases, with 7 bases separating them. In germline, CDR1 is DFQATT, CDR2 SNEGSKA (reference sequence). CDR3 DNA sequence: TGCAGTCCTGGGGCCCTCCACTTT. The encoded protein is CSPGALHF.

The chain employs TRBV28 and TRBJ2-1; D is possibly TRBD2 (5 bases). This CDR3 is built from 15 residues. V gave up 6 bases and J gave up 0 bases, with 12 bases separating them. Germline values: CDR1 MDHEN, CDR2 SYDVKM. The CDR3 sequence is CASRPHGISYNEQFF. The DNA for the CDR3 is TGTGCCAGCAGACCACACGGGATCTCCTACAATGAGCAGTTCTTC.

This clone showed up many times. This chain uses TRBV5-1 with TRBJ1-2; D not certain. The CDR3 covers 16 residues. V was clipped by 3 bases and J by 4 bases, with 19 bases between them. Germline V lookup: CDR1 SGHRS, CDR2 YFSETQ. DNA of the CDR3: TGCGCCAGCAGCTGGACCCTGACCGCCAATCCCTATGGCTACACCTTC. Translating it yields CASSWTLTANPYGYTF.

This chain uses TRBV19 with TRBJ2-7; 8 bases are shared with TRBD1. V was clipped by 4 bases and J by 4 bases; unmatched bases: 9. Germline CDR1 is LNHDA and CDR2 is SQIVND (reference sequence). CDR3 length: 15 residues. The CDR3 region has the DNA TGTGCCAGTAGTAACCCTCCAGGACAGGGTTACGAGCAGTACTTC. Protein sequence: CASSNPPGQGYEQYF.

CDR3 residues: CASSGGSYEQYF. CDR3 bases: TGTGCCAGCAGCGGAGGCTCCTACGAGCAGTACTTC. The chain has TRBV7-2 and TRBJ2-7; TRBD2 is a possible D gene (5 bases). This CDR3 region has 12 residues. Germline values: CDR1 SGHTA, CDR2 FQGNSA. The V gene lost 5 bases and the J gene lost 0 bases, with 5 bases spanning the gap.

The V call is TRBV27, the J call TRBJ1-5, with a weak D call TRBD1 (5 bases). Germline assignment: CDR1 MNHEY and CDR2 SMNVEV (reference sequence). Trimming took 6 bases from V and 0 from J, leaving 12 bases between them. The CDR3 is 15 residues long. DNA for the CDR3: TGTGCCAGCAGGCGACAGATAGATAGCAATCAGCCCCAGCATTTT. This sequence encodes CASRRQIDSNQPQHF.

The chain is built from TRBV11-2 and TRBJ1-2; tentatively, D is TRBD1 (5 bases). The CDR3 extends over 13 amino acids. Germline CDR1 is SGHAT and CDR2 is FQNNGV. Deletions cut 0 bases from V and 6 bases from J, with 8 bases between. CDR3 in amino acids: CASSLEGEHGYTF. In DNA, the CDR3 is TGTGCCAGCAGCTTAGAGGGGGAACATGGCTACACCTTC. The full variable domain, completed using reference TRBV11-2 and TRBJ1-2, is EAGVAQSPRYKIIEKRQSVAFWCNPISGHATLYWYQQILGQGPKLLIQFQNNGVVDDSQLPKDRFSAERLKGVDSTLKIQPAKLEDSAVYLCASSLEGEHGYTFGSGTRLTVV.

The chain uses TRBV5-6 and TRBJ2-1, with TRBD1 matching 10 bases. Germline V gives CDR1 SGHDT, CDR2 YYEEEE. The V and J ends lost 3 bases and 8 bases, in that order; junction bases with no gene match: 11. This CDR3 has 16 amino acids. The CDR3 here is CASSWEPGQGLDEQFF. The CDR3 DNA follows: TGTGCCAGCAGCTGGGAACCGGGACAGGGGTTGGATGAGCAGTTCTTC. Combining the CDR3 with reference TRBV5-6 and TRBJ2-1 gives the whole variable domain DAGVTQSPTHLIKTRGQQVTLRCSPKSGHDTVSWYQQALGQGPQFIFQYYEEEERQRGNFPDRFSGHQFPNYSSELNVNALLLGDSALYLCASSWEPGQGLDEQFFGPGTRLTVL.

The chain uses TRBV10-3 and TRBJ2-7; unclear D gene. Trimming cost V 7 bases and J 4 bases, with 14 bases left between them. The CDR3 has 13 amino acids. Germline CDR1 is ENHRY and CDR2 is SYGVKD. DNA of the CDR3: TGTGCCATCAAGGCAGGCGGAAGGTACGAGCAGTACTTC. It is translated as CAIKAGGRYEQYF.

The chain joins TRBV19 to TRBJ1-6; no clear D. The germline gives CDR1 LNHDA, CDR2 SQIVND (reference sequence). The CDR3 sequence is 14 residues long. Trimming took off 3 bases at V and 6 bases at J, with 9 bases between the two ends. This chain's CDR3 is CASSIGVFNSPLHF. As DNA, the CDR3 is TGTGCCAGTAGTATTGGGGTTTTTAATTCACCCCTCCACTTT.

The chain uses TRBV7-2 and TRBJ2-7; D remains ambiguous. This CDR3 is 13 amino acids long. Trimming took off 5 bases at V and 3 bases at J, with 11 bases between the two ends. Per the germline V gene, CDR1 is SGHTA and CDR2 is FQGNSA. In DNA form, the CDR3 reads TGTGCCAGCAGCCGAAGAGAGAACTACGAGCAGTACTTC. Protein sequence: CASSRRENYEQYF. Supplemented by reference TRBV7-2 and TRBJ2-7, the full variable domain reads GAGVSQSPSNKVTEKGKDVELRCDPISGHTALYWYRQSLGQGLEFLIYFQGNSAPDKSGLPSDRFSAERTGGSVSTLTIQRTQQEDSAVYLCASSRRENYEQYFGPGTRLTVT.

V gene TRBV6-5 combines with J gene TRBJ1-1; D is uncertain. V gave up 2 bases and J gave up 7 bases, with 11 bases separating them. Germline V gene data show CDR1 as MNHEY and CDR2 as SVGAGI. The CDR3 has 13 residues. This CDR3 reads CASSYQGWGEAFF. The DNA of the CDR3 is TGTGCCAGCAGTTACCAAGGGTGGGGTGAAGCTTTCTTT.

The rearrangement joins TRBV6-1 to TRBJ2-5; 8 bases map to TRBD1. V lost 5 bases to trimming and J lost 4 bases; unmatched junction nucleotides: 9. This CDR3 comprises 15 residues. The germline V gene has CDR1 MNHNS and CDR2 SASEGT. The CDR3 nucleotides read TGTGCCAGCAGTACTACAGGACAGGGAGGAGAGACCCAGTACTTC. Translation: CASSTTGQGGETQYF.